This paragraph reports one TCR beta chain. Antigen unknown. The sample is drawn from a study of T-cell memory formation after mild COVID-19. Study context: TCR clusters were mostly donor specific.

This CDR3 comprises 15 residues. The V end was cut by 6 bases, the J end by 2 bases, with 15 bases between. Per germline, CDR1 SEHNR and CDR2 FQNEAQ (reference sequence). Each CDR3 protein is one row after TCRdb ran MiXCR on the 5' RACE reads. The table lists 250,000 to 350,000 distinct CDR3 sequences, approximately 19% of them singletons. Study results and caveats: Clones that contracted from day 15 to 85 had balanced CD4/CD8; later expanders were CD4+ biased.

The sequence was collected from a man aged 18 to 29 who had mild COVID-19 (a few samples of this study predate the infection). Cell type and time point are not known. The chain links TRBV7-9 to TRBJ2-3; D gene unclear. What was sequenced was PBMCs or a T cell subset sorted from them (not recorded which). CDR3 DNA: TGTGCCAGCAGGAGGAGCGTCAGAGACACAGATACGCAGTATTTT. Protein product: CASRRSVRDTDTQYF.